Listed here are 30 T cell receptor beta chains from one sample, sequenced in a study of T cell responses to AZD1222 COVID-19 vaccine. Some clones are missing from TCRdb's copy, which holds only in-frame ones; the method was immunoSEQ multiplex PCR. This table has about 96,000 clones, approximately 90% appearing once. Here the sequenced sample was peripheral blood, taken on day 0 of AZD1222 vaccination. The source of these receptors is an adult in good health.

The V and J genes are TRBV20-1 and TRBJ2-5; 12 bases match TRBD2. CDR3 length: 14 amino acids. The junction had 2 bases not matched to a gene; V was cut back by 3 bases and J by 3 bases. The germline V gene has CDR1 DFQATT and CDR2 SNEGSKA (reference sequence). CDR3 amino acids: CSASRLAGEETQYF. The CDR3 DNA is TGCAGTGCTAGTCGACTAGCGGGGGAAGAGACCCAGTACTTC.

V and J are TRBV5-6 and TRBJ1-2; TRBD1 aligns across 9 bases. The CDR3 totals 17 residues. Unmatched junction bases numbered 18, after V lost 5 bases and J lost 7 bases. Germline-derived CDR1 and CDR2 are SGHDT and YYEEEE. The CDR3 DNA reads as TGTGCCAGCAGATTTGGGGGACAGGGCGCTCTTGGGGGTGGCTACACCTTC. This encodes CASRFGGQGALGGGYTF.

This clone occurred a few times. The rearrangement links TRBV7-2 to TRBJ1-1; possible D gene TRBD1, 5 bases. The CDR3 extends over 17 amino acids. The germline V gene encodes CDR1 SGHTA and CDR2 FQGNSA. V lost 7 bases to trimming and J lost 0 bases, with 21 bases between them. The CDR3 nucleotides read TGTGCCAGCACCCCCCGCGGGGCTGGCGCGTTGAACACTGAAGCTTTCTTT. Translation gives CASTPRGAGALNTEAFF.

The gene calls are TRBV7-3 and TRBJ2-2; 9 nucleotides line up with TRBD1. Looked up from germline, CDR1 is SGHTA and CDR2 is FQGTGA. V shed 2 bases, J shed 5 bases, and the junction held 0 bases outside the gene matches. This CDR3 contains 14 residues. The CDR3 loop reads CASSLGQGTGELFF. The CDR3 bases are TGTGCCAGCAGCTTAGGACAGGGGACCGGGGAGCTGTTTTTT.

This clone was picked up one time. The V and J genes are TRBV7-2 and TRBJ2-7, with TRBD2 as a possible D gene (6 bases). Trimming stripped 1 base from V and 2 bases from J, with 12 bases between. The V gene's germline CDR1 is SGHTA and CDR2 FQGNSA. This CDR3 comprises 15 residues. The CDR3 here is CASSLVSRGTYEQYF. In DNA, the CDR3 is TGTGCCAGCAGCTTAGTATCTCGGGGGACCTACGAGCAGTACTTC. The full variable domain, rest sourced from reference TRBV7-2 and TRBJ2-7, is GAGVSQSPSNKVTEKGKDVELRCDPISGHTALYWYRQSLGQGLEFLIYFQGNSAPDKSGLPSDRFSAERTGGSVSTLTIQRTQQEDSAVYLCASSLVSRGTYEQYFGPGTRLTVT.

The V gene is TRBV19, the J gene TRBJ2-7; 10 nucleotides align to TRBD1. Germline values: CDR1 LNHDA, CDR2 SQIVND (reference sequence). CDR3 length equals 14 residues. V lost 5 bases and J lost 5; bases outside the gene matches: 6. CDR3: CASSHRDRGHEQYF. DNA for the CDR3: TGTGCCAGTAGTCACCGGGACAGGGGCCACGAGCAGTACTTC.

This chain links TRBV19 with TRBJ2-2; D is uncertain. Trimming left V 4 bases short and J 2 bases short, with 11 bases between. The CDR3 length is 15 residues. Germline assignment: CDR1 LNHDA and CDR2 SQIVND (reference sequence). The CDR3 is CASSKGTGNTGELFF. The DNA of the CDR3 is TGTGCCAGTAGTAAAGGTACCGGAAACACCGGGGAGCTGTTTTTT.

V and J are TRBV9 and TRBJ1-4; D is perhaps TRBD1 (5 bases). Looked up from germline, CDR1 is SGDLS and CDR2 is YYNGEE. V was trimmed by 0 bases and J by 8 bases, leaving 14 bases between them. This CDR3 region has 15 residues. CDR3 nucleotides: TGTGCCAGCAGCGTAGATGAGGAGGCAGGGGAAAAACTGTTTTTT. It yields the protein CASSVDEEAGEKLFF.

This rearrangement joins TRBV5-5 to TRBJ1-1; D perhaps matches TRBD1 (5 bases). The CDR3 sequence is 14 residues long. V was trimmed by 0 bases and J by 5 bases, leaving 11 bases between them. From germline, CDR1 is SGHKS and CDR2 YYEKEE (reference sequence). In nucleotides, the CDR3 is TGTGCCAGCAGCTTGGCCGCAGGGCAAACTGAAGCTTTCTTT. As protein: CASSLAAGQTEAFF.

The chain joins TRBV6-5 to TRBJ2-2, with 10 nucleotides matching TRBD1. V lost 4 bases and J lost 7; bases outside the gene matches: 6. The germline gives CDR1 MNHEY, CDR2 SVGAGI. This CDR3 has 15 residues. Here the CDR3 reads CASSSRQGASGELFF. The CDR3 coding sequence is TGTGCCAGCAGTTCCCGACAGGGGGCGAGCGGGGAGCTGTTTTTT.

The gene calls are TRBV11-2 and TRBJ1-1; TRBD1 agrees at 8 bases. The CDR3 has 15 residues. J lost 5 bases, V lost 6 bases, and 11 bases had no gene match. Germline V gene data show CDR1 as SGHAT and CDR2 as FQNNGV. CDR3 protein: CASSSQGAAGTEAFF. CDR3 DNA sequence: TGTGCCAGCAGTTCCCAGGGGGCCGCAGGGACTGAAGCTTTCTTT. The complete variable domain, with remaining parts taken from reference TRBV11-2 and TRBJ1-1, reads EAGVAQSPRYKIIEKRQSVAFWCNPISGHATLYWYQQILGQGPKLLIQFQNNGVVDDSQLPKDRFSAERLKGVDSTLKIQPAKLEDSAVYLCASSSQGAAGTEAFFGQGTRLTVV.

The chain recombines TRBV28 with TRBJ2-1, with a weak D call TRBD1 (6 bases). Germline V lookup: CDR1 MDHEN, CDR2 SYDVKM. The V gene lost 8 bases and the J gene lost 5 bases, with 13 bases spanning the gap. The CDR3 extends over 13 amino acids. The DNA for the CDR3 is TGTGCCAGCGGACTCGGACAGCACAATGAGCAGTTCTTC. Its protein is CASGLGQHNEQFF. The variable domain in full, with the rest retrieved from reference TRBV28 and TRBJ2-1, is DVKVTQSSRYLVKRTGEKVFLECVQDMDHENMFWYRQDPGLGLRLIYFSYDVKMKEKGDIPEGYSVSREKKERFSLILESASTNQTSMYLCASGLGQHNEQFFGPGTRLTVL.

This chain links TRBV19 with TRBJ1-5; D is possibly TRBD1 (5 bases). Per the germline V gene, CDR1 is LNHDA and CDR2 is SQIVND (reference sequence). Trimming shortened V by 3 bases and J by 3 bases, and 9 bases separated the two germline ends. This CDR3 has 14 residues. The CDR3 nucleotides read TGTGCCAGTAGTATTGGGGGAGACAATCAGCCCCAGCATTTT. Translating it yields CASSIGGDNQPQHF.

This clone was counted a few times. The rearrangement joins TRBV11-2 to TRBJ2-7; TRBD2 matches at 8 bases. This CDR3 has 14 residues. The V gene's germline CDR1 is SGHAT and CDR2 FQNNGV. Trimming cost V 5 bases and J 7 bases; bases outside gene matches: 10. The CDR3: CASSAAGAPGEQYF. CDR3 nucleotide sequence: TGTGCCAGCAGCGCAGCGGGGGCCCCGGGAGAGCAGTACTTC.

CDR3 loop: CASNKLSENEQYF. CDR3 sequence (DNA): TGTGCCAGCAACAAACTGTCCGAAAACGAGCAGTACTTC. The rearrangement links TRBV6-1 to TRBJ2-7; D is uncertain. CDR3 length equals 13 residues. Trimming cost V 7 bases and J 5 bases, with 15 bases left between them. Germline CDR1 is MNHNS and CDR2 is SASEGT.

This chain links TRBV30 with TRBJ1-3; the D is unclear. The CDR3 loop spans 14 amino acids. Trimming took off 2 bases at V and 4 bases at J, with 12 bases between the two ends. Germline CDR1 GTSNPN, CDR2 SVGIG (reference sequence). For the CDR3, the DNA is TGTGCCTGGAGTAGGGATCCCTCAGGAAACACCATATATTTT. It encodes CAWSRDPSGNTIYF.

The J gene is TRBJ1-6, the V gene TRBV3-1 (or the pseudogene TRBV3-2); 7 positions match TRBD1. This CDR3 region has 18 residues. After removal of 1 base from V and 0 bases from J, the junction contained 6 bases not matched to a gene. The germline CDR1 and CDR2 sequences are LGHDT and YNNKEL (reference sequence). CDR3 sequence: CASSQGRDSYSYNSPLHF. The CDR3 DNA follows: TGTGCCAGCAGCCAAGGAAGGGACAGCTACTCCTATAATTCACCCCTCCACTTT.

The genes are TRBV18 and TRBJ2-1; no firm D call. This CDR3 spans 16 amino acids. Germline V gives CDR1 KGHSH, CDR2 LQKENI. With 1 base removed from V and 0 bases from J, the gap between germline ends came to 10 bases. CDR3 loop: CASSPLGTSSYNEQFF. CDR3 DNA: TGTGCCAGCTCACCACTGGGTACGAGCTCCTACAATGAGCAGTTCTTC.

V usage is TRBV2 and J usage is TRBJ2-7; 11 bases align to TRBD1. The CDR3 loop spans 14 amino acids. Germline values: CDR1 SNHLY, CDR2 FYNNEI. V gave up 10 bases and J gave up 1 base; unmatched junction bases: 6. CDR3 bases: TGTGCCATCAGCGGACAGGGGGCATCCTACGAGCAGTACTTC. This translates into CAISGQGASYEQYF.

This clone was seen more than once but under ten times. This sequence joins TRBV3-1 (or the pseudogene TRBV3-2) and TRBJ2-7; 9 bases line up with TRBD2. Germline V gene sequence: CDR1 LGHDT, CDR2 YNNKEL (reference sequence). The V segment lost 0 bases and the J segment 2 bases; nucleotides outside the gene matches: 11. The CDR3 spans 18 residues. The CDR3 DNA follows: TGTGCCAGCAGCCAAGATCGGCTAGCGGGGAGCCCTACCTACGAGCAGTACTTC. This encodes CASSQDRLAGSPTYEQYF.

V and J are TRBV25-1 and TRBJ1-2; weak D call: TRBD1 (5 bases). CDR3 length: 12 amino acids. The V gene lost 3 bases and the J gene lost 11 bases, with 13 bases spanning the gap. Looked up from germline, CDR1 is MGHDK and CDR2 is SYGVNS. The CDR3 here is CASSELVGGYTF. CDR3 sequence (DNA): TGTGCCAGCAGTGAGCTTGTTGGGGGATACACCTTC.

The chain links TRBV27 to TRBJ1-1; D is unclear. V shed 2 bases and J shed 3 bases, with 13 bases lying between them. The V gene's germline CDR1 is MNHEY and CDR2 SMNVEV (reference sequence). The CDR3 is 15 residues long. CDR3 amino acids: CASSLIGYEDTEAFF. In DNA form, the CDR3 reads TGTGCCAGCAGTTTAATCGGGTATGAGGACACTGAAGCTTTCTTT.

The count of this clone is one. CDR3 DNA: TGTGCCAGCAGCTTTCAGGGCCACTATGGCTACACCTTC. Its protein is CASSFQGHYGYTF. The chain couples TRBV7-2 to TRBJ1-2; a possible D gene is TRBD1 (5 bases). Germline CDR1 is SGHTA and CDR2 is FQGNSA. The V end lost 3 bases, the J end lost 3 bases, and 8 bases lay between the germline ends. The CDR3 length is 13 residues.

The rearrangement joins TRBV5-1 to TRBJ1-1; no clear D gene. V lost 0 bases to trimming and J lost 5 bases, with 8 bases between them. The CDR3 is made up of 13 amino acids. Per the germline V gene, CDR1 is SGHRS and CDR2 is YFSETQ. CDR3 region: CASSLEHLTEAFF. In DNA, the CDR3 is TGCGCCAGCAGCTTGGAGCATTTGACTGAAGCTTTCTTT.

The CDR3, as DNA: TGTGCCAGCTCCCCCCCCGGGGCGGGGGGAAGCAATCAGCCCCAGCATTTT. Translating it yields CASSPPGAGGSNQPQHF. The chain links TRBV18 to TRBJ1-5, with a possible D match to TRBD1 (5 bases). Trimming cost V 6 bases and J 1 base, with 19 bases left between them. Germline-derived CDR1 and CDR2 are KGHSH and LQKENI. The CDR3 is made up of 17 amino acids.

The V and J genes are TRBV6-5 and TRBJ2-1; weak D call: TRBD1 (5 bases). The CDR3 spans 13 residues. V was trimmed by 6 bases and J by 2 bases, leaving 8 bases between them. Germline loops: CDR1 MNHEY, CDR2 SVGAGI. The CDR3 region has the DNA TGTGCCAGCAGGACAGCGACCTACAATGAGCAGTTCTTC. It yields the protein CASRTATYNEQFF.

Remarks on this clone: Other DNA sequences in the sample encode the same CDR3. The chain is built from TRBV12-3 or TRBV12-4 and TRBJ2-7; D remains ambiguous. The V end lost 1 base, the J end lost 3 bases, and 1 base lay between the germline ends. The CDR3 is 11 residues long. The CDR3 coding sequence is TGTGCCAGCAGTTTAGGCTACGAGCAGTACTTC. It specifies CASSLGYEQYF.

The CDR3 spells CASSLGDSNYGYTF. The CDR3 DNA follows: TGTGCCAGCAGCTTGGGAGACAGTAACTATGGCTACACCTTC. The chain is built from TRBV5-5 and TRBJ1-2; a weak D match, TRBD1 (5 bases). Germline CDR1 SGHKS, CDR2 YYEKEE (reference sequence). The length of the CDR3 is 14 residues. Trimming left V 0 bases short and J 1 base short, with 7 bases between.

This chain joins TRBV11-2 and TRBJ2-2, with D perhaps matching TRBD2 (6 bases). Germline V CDR1 and CDR2: SGHAT, FQNNGV. Trimming removed 6 bases at V and 7 bases at J, with 12 bases between. The CDR3 loop spans 13 amino acids. CDR3 sequence: CASSFSGVGELFF. The DNA of the CDR3 is TGTGCCAGCAGTTTTTCGGGGGTCGGGGAGCTGTTTTTT.

This chain links TRBV24-1 with TRBJ1-3, with unresolved D. CDR1 and CDR2 (germline): KGHDR, SFDVKD. Trimming cost V 4 bases and J 4 bases, with 7 bases left between them. This CDR3 spans 13 amino acids. As DNA, the CDR3 is TGTGCCACCAGTGAGGGCGGCGGAAACACCATATATTTT. Translation: CATSEGGGNTIYF.